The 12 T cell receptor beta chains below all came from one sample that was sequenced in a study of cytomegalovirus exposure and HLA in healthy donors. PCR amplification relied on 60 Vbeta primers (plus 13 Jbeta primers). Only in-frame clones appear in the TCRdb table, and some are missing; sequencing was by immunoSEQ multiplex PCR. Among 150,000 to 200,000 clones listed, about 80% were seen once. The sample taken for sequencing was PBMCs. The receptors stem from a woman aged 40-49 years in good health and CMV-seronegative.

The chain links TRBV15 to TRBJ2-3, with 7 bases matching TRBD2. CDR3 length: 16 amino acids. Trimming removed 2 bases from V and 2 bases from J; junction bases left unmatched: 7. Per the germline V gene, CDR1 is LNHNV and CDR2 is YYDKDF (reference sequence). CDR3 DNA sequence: TGTGCCACCAGCAGAAAAGGAGGGAGGGACACAGATACGCAGTATTTT. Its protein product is CATSRKGGRDTDTQYF.

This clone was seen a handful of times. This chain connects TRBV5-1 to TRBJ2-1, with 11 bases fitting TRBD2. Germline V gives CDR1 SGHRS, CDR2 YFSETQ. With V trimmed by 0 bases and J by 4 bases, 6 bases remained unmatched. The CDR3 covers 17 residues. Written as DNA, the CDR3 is TGCGCCAGCAGCTTGGTACCGGGACTAGCGGCTTACAATGAGCAGTTCTTC. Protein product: CASSLVPGLAAYNEQFF. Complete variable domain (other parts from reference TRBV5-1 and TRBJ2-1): KAGVTQTPRYLIKTRGQQVTLSCSPISGHRSVSWYQQTPGQGLQFLFEYFSETQRNKGNFPGRFSGRQFSNSRSEMNVSTLELGDSALYLCASSLVPGLAAYNEQFFGPGTRLTVL.

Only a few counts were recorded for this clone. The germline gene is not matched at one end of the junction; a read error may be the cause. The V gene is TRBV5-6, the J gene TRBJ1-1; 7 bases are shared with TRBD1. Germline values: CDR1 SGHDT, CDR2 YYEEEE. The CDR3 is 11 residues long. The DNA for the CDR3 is TGTGCCAGCAGCTTGGGTCTTGACAGGGTCTTT. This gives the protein CASSLGLDRVF.

CDR3 nucleotides: TGTGCCAGCTCCGAGCGACAGGGGAGCGGCGAGCAGTACTTC. It codes for CASSERQGSGEQYF. The chain has TRBV18 and TRBJ2-7; 8 nucleotides align to TRBD1. In germline, CDR1 is KGHSH, CDR2 LQKENI. With V trimmed by 6 bases and J by 6 bases, 10 bases remained unmatched. This CDR3 is 14 amino acids long.

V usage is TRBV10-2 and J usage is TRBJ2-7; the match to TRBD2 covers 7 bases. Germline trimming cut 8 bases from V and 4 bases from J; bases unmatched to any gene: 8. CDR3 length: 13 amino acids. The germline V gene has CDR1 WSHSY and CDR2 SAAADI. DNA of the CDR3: TGCGCCAGCGGTTCAATCGGGGGGTACGAGCAGTACTTC. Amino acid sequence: CASGSIGGYEQYF.

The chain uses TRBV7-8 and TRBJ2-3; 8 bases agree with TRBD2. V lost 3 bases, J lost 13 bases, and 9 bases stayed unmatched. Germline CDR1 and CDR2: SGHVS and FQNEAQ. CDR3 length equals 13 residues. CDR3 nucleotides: TGTGCCAGCAGCTTGACGGAGCGGGGGCAGGAGTATTTT. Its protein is CASSLTERGQEYF.

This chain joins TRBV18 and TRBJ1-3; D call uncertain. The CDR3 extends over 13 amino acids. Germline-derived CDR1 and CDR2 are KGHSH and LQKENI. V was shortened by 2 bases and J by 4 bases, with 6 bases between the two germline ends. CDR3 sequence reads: CASSPSGGNTIYF. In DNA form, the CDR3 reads TGTGCCAGCTCACCATCGGGAGGAAACACCATATATTTT.

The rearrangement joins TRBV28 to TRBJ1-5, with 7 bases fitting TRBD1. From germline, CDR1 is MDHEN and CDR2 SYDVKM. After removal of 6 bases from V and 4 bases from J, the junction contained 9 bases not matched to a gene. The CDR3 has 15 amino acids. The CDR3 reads CASRPRDRPNQPQHF. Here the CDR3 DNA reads TGTGCCAGCAGGCCCAGGGACAGACCTAATCAGCCCCAGCATTTT.

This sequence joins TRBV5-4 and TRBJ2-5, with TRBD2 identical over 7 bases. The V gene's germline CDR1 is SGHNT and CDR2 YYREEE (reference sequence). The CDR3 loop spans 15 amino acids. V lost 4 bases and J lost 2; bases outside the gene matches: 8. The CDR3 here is CASSLGGGSQETQYF. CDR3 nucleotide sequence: TGTGCCAGCAGCCTTGGGGGGGGGTCACAAGAGACCCAGTACTTC.

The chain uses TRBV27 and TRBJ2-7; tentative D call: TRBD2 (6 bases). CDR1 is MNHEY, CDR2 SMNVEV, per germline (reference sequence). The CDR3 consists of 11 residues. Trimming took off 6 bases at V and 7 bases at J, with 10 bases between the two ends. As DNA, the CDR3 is TGTGCCAGCAGGAGTGGGGGGGAGCAGTACTTC. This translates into CASRSGGEQYF.

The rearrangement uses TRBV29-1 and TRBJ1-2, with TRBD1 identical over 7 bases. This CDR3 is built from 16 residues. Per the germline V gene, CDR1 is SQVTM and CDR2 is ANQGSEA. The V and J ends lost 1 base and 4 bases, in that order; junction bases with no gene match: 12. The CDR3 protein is CSVEGGRAGGPYGYTF. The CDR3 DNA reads TGCAGCGTTGAAGGGGGTAGGGCAGGGGGTCCCTATGGCTACACCTTC.

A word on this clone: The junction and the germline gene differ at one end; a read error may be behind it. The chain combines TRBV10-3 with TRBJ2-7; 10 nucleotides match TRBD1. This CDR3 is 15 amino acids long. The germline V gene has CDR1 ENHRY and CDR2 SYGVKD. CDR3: CAISGGQGVSYEQYF. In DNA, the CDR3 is TGTGCCATCAGTGGAGGACAGGGGGTCTCCTATGAGCAGTACTTC.